The clone carrying this T cell receptor beta chain was counted many times. Its target is not known. Subjects aged 18 to 65 presented with newly diagnosed hyperthyroidism of less than 2 months' duration. Lactation, pregnancy, other autoimmune disease or uncontrolled infection led to exclusion of patients. This entry comes from a study of T cells in Graves' hyperthyroidism and ophthalmopathy. Overall study findings and caveats: A median about 7 months before onset, the model predicted ophthalmopathy.

CDR1 and CDR2 from the germline V gene are MNHNS and SASEGT. Losses at the gene ends were 6 bases for V and 3 bases for J; bases not matched to a gene: 9. The CDR3 consists of 16 residues. TCR beta CDR3 sequences were amplified from RNA transcripts. RT-PCR in the first round (using the HTBI primer set) targeted the TCR CDR3. MiXCR, applied by TCRdb to the multiplex PCR reads, yields one record per CDR3 protein. The sample lists about 210,000 distinct CDR3 sequences; about a sixth were seen once. The sequenced material came from blood. This sequence joins TRBV6-1 and TRBJ2-2; TRBD1 matches 8 bases. This TCR was sampled from a man aged 45-65 years with Graves' hyperthyroidism. This CDR3 is CASRTQGAFDTGELFF. CDR3 nucleotides: TGTGCCAGCAGAACGCAGGGGGCCTTCGACACCGGGGAGCTGTTTTTT.